This T cell receptor beta chain was recovered during a study of human T cells and chemical hapten exposure. Study summary: DPC (0.01%) was patch tested on the upper back and read at 6 days. The study enrolled mostly female patients with alopecia areata, totalis or universalis.

CDR1 is MNHEY and CDR2 is SMNVEV in the germline V gene (reference sequence). The CDR3 consists of 16 residues. V was shortened by 0 bases and J by 3 bases, with 14 bases between the two germline ends. Stated time point: pre-sensitization, week 0. Treatment denoted: therapeutic diphenylcyclopropenone sensitization with weekly scalp DPC. Overall study results and limits: With regard to DPC sensitization, TCRs above 1 in 1000 frequency did not change. Controls formed significantly fewer large CDR3 similarity clusters than expanded TCRs did.

In TCRdb, the RACE reads were re-called with MiXCR into one record per CDR3 protein. The sample has about 120,000 distinct CDR3 sequences; approximately 13% are singletons. This clonotype appeared a few times. Its antigen is not known. The receptor was derived from a woman aged 18-29 years with alopecia areata. Some clones in this sample may be carry-over from other donors' samples. Sequenced material: whole blood, taken in connection with sensitization to the hapten diphenylcyclopropenone (DPC). This chain connects TRBV27 to TRBJ1-1, with D unclear. CDR3 in DNA: TGTGCCAGCAGTTTATCCACATTTTACCCAGACACTGAAGCTTTCTTT. As protein: CASSLSTFYPDTEAFF.